This T cell receptor beta chain appears in the sequencing data of a study of Ad26.COV2.S vaccination and SARS-CoV-2 variants. The CDR3 totals 14 residues. The treatment was: some 20 received Ad26.COV2.S at low or high dose, single or two shots; 5 received placebo; per-sample allocation not given. All samples were drawn on day 63, counting from the first vaccine or placebo injection. Clones were read by immunoSEQ multiplex PCR, and TCRdb kept only the in-frame ones, dropping some. The sample lists about 350,000 clones; about 87% were seen once. Sequencing was performed on peripheral blood, taken in a trial of Ad26.COV2.S vaccine versus placebo. The chain combines TRBV21-1 with TRBJ1-2; the tabulated D call, TRBD1, remains unverified against the DNA. TRBV21-1 is designated a pseudogene. This receptor was taken from a person between 18 and 65 years old who received the Ad26.COV2.S COVID-19 vaccine or a placebo. CDR3: CASTLTGVNYGYTF. CDR3 nucleotides: TGTGCCAGCACCCTGACAGGAGTTAACTATGGCTACACCTTC.